Presented here are 11 T cell receptor beta chains from one specimen sequenced in a study of response to subunit inactivated influenza vaccine. TCRdb recomputed calls from the RT-PCR reads with MiXCR, one row per CDR3 protein. The sample consists of under 850,000 distinct CDR3 sequences, about a fifth of them appearing once. Sample: PBMCs from blood, taken more than 4 days after vaccination. The receptors originated from a man over 45 who received an inactivated influenza vaccine.

This clonotype occurred a few times. This sequence joins TRBV28 and TRBJ2-1, with a weak D call TRBD2 (5 bases). Trimming stripped 6 bases from V and 4 bases from J, with 25 bases between. This CDR3 has 18 residues. Germline V CDR1 and CDR2: MDHEN, SYDVKM. The CDR3 DNA reads as TGTGCCAGCAGGATGGAACCGGGGTCCTCGGTAGGTTACAATGAGCAGTTCTTC. Translating gives CASRMEPGSSVGYNEQFF.

The table lists this clonotype with a few counts. The CDR3 here is CSAPRPYSETQYF. CDR3 DNA: TGCAGTGCTCCCCGACCCTACTCGGAGACCCAGTACTTC. The chain combines TRBV20-1 with TRBJ2-5; D call uncertain. The V gene lost 5 bases and the J gene lost 5 bases, with 15 bases spanning the gap. CDR1 and CDR2 (germline): DFQATT, SNEGSKA (reference sequence). This CDR3 is built from 13 residues.

This clonotype was observed a handful of times. V usage is TRBV29-1 and J usage is TRBJ2-3, with 7 nucleotides matching TRBD2. This CDR3 contains 18 residues. Germline loops: CDR1 SQVTM, CDR2 ANQGSEA. V was clipped by 1 base and J by 0 bases; unmatched bases: 13. The chain's CDR3 is CSVEGDPRTRGSTDTQYF. CDR3 DNA: TGCAGCGTTGAAGGAGATCCCCGGACTAGAGGAAGCACAGATACGCAGTATTTT.

J is TRBJ1-4 and V is TRBV20-1; tentative D call: TRBD1 (6 bases). Looked up from germline, CDR1 is DFQATT and CDR2 is SNEGSKA (reference sequence). This CDR3 has 16 residues. Trimming stripped 0 bases from V and 5 bases from J, with 16 bases between. The CDR3 DNA reads as TGCAGTGCTAGAGAAAGTGGGGGCAGGGTGAATGAAAAACTGTTTTTT. Protein product: CSARESGGRVNEKLFF.

This clonotype was seen a handful of times. The chain couples TRBV7-2 to TRBJ2-7; 8 bases line up with TRBD1. The CDR3 is 14 amino acids. Germline-derived CDR1 and CDR2 are SGHTA and FQGNSA. J lost 4 bases, V lost 5 bases, and 7 bases had no gene match. The CDR3 sequence is CASSATGGPYEQYF. The CDR3, as DNA: TGTGCCAGCAGCGCCACAGGGGGGCCGTACGAGCAGTACTTC.

The chain employs TRBV5-6 and TRBJ2-7; 7 positions match TRBD1. The J segment lost 3 bases and the V segment lost 4 bases, leaving 19 bases of the junction unmatched. The CDR3 length is 18 residues. Germline CDR1 and CDR2: SGHDT and YYEEEE. The CDR3 DNA reads TGTGCCAGCAGCACCGACAGGGAAATTTACTTTGGGCGCTACGAGCAGTACTTC. Translation gives CASSTDREIYFGRYEQYF.

This clonotype was seen ten or more times. This sequence joins TRBV10-1 and TRBJ2-1; 7 bases align to TRBD1. With 6 bases clipped from V and 8 bases from J, the junction kept 7 bases outside the gene matches. The CDR3 is made up of 13 amino acids. Germline loops: CDR1 WNHNN, CDR2 SYGVQD (reference sequence). The CDR3 spells CASSRDSLDEQFF. The CDR3 DNA is TGCGCCAGCAGCAGGGACAGTCTAGATGAGCAGTTCTTC.

This clonotype has only a few counts. This chain connects TRBV20-1 to TRBJ1-1; D ambiguous. The CDR3 loop spans 13 amino acids. V was clipped by 0 bases and J by 5 bases, with 10 bases between them. Germline loops: CDR1 DFQATT, CDR2 SNEGSKA (reference sequence). DNA for the CDR3: TGCAGTGCTAGAGATATGGTGGATACTGAAGCTTTCTTT. Encoded protein: CSARDMVDTEAFF.

V gene TRBV3-1 combines with J gene TRBJ2-5, with D hard to call. Trimming pared 2 bases from V and 3 bases from J, leaving 4 bases between. Per the germline V gene, CDR1 is LGHDT and CDR2 is YNNKEL (reference sequence). There are 12 residues in the CDR3. CDR3 nucleotides: TGTGCCAGCAGCCAATTTGAAGAGACCCAGTACTTC. Residues: CASSQFEETQYF.

The rearrangement joins TRBV6-1 to TRBJ2-5, with D perhaps matching TRBD2 (6 bases). Trimming removed 7 bases at V and 5 bases at J, with 14 bases between. Germline values: CDR1 MNHNS, CDR2 SASEGT. The CDR3 runs to 13 residues. CDR3 DNA sequence: TGTGCCAGCACTATGGGGGGATGGGAGACCCAGTACTTC. Residues: CASTMGGWETQYF.

This chain links TRBV7-2 with TRBJ1-2; 7 bases fit TRBD1. CDR3 length: 12 residues. Germline CDR1 and CDR2: SGHTA and FQGNSA. After removal of 3 bases from V and 13 bases from J, the junction contained 8 bases not matched to a gene. CDR3 protein: CASSFRQGRGTF. The CDR3 nucleotides are TGTGCCAGCAGCTTCCGACAGGGAAGGGGCACCTTC. The entire variable domain, with the rest obtained from reference TRBV7-2 and TRBJ1-2, is as follows: GAGVSQSPSNKVTEKGKDVELRCDPISGHTALYWYRQSLGQGLEFLIYFQGNSAPDKSGLPSDRFSAERTGGSVSTLTIQRTQQEDSAVYLCASSFRQGRGTFGSGTRLTVV.